This T cell receptor beta chain came from a study of beta chain features in type 1 diabetes. In germline, CDR1 is SGHDN, CDR2 FVKESK. V lost 2 bases to trimming and J lost 7 bases, with 7 bases between them. This CDR3 comprises 12 residues. Of the isolated RNA, all was reverse transcribed, and so the sequenced material was expressed TCRB transcripts. Assay: immunoSEQ multiplex PCR; the TCRdb copy retains only in-frame clones and omits some. Here the sample spans around 300,000 clones, approximately 8.1% being singletons. The TCR comes from a woman aged 18-35 years in good health. V usage is TRBV14 and J usage is TRBJ2-3; D not certain. Material for sequencing was central memory CD4+ T cells from blood. The CDR3, as DNA: TGTGCCAGCAGCCAAACCGCGAATACGCAGTATTTT. Its translation: CASSQTANTQYF.